Each of the 4 T cell receptor beta chains below was sequenced from the same sample in a study of T cells in Graves' hyperthyroidism and ophthalmopathy. Regions amplified from RNA transcripts were the TCR beta CDR3 regions. The TCR CDR3 was amplified in a first-round RT-PCR using the HTBI primer set. TCRdb redid the calling of the multiplex PCR reads with MiXCR, one entry per CDR3 protein. The sample consists of under 300,000 distinct CDR3 sequences, around 15% of them appearing once. Sequencing was performed on blood. The receptors shown here come from a woman aged 45 to 65 with Graves' hyperthyroidism that later progressed to Graves' ophthalmopathy.

The chain joins TRBV27 to TRBJ1-5; D ambiguous. From germline, CDR1 is MNHEY and CDR2 SMNVEV (reference sequence). This CDR3 region has 14 residues. Trimming cost V 6 bases and J 9 bases, with 18 bases left between them. The CDR3 here is CASRDLGGSGPQHF. As DNA, the CDR3 is TGTGCCAGCAGAGACCTTGGTGGGTCAGGGCCCCAGCATTTT.

CDR3 residues: CASSPQGLINQPQHF. The CDR3 bases are TGCGCCAGCAGCCCACAGGGGTTGATCAATCAGCCCCAGCATTTT. The chain employs TRBV5-1 and TRBJ1-5, with TRBD1 matching 7 bases. J was trimmed by 3 bases and V by 4 bases; bases with no gene match: 7. The length of the CDR3 is 15 residues. Per the germline V gene, CDR1 is SGHRS and CDR2 is YFSETQ.

The chain joins TRBV5-1 to TRBJ2-5; D might be TRBD1 (6 bases). V lost 4 bases, J lost 4 bases, and 17 bases lay in between. The CDR3 is made up of 15 amino acids. Germline CDR1 is SGHRS and CDR2 is YFSETQ. As DNA, the CDR3 is TGCGCCAGCAGCATACAGGGTGATATTTTAGAGACCCAGTACTTC. This translates into CASSIQGDILETQYF.

This clonotype was counted many times. V is TRBV3-1 and J is TRBJ2-7; D unclear. CDR3 size: 14 residues. Trimming took 4 bases from V and 3 from J, leaving 13 bases between them. Germline values: CDR1 LGHDT, CDR2 YNNKEL (reference sequence). The CDR3 DNA reads TGTGCCAGCAGCCCCCGAGAGAAGAGCTACGAGCAGTACTTC. This codes for CASSPREKSYEQYF.